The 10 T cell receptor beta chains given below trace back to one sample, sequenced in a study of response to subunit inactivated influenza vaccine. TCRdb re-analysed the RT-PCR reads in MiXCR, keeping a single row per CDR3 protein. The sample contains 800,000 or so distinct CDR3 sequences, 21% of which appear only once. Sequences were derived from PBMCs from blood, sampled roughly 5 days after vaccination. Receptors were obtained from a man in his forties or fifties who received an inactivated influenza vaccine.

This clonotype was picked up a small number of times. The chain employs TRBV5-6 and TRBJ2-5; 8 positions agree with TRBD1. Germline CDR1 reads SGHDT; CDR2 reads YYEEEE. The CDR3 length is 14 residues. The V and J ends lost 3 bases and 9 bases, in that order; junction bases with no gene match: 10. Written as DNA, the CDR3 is TGTGCCAGCAGCTCGCCGGGACAGGAGGGCTCCCAGTACTTC. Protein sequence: CASSSPGQEGSQYF.

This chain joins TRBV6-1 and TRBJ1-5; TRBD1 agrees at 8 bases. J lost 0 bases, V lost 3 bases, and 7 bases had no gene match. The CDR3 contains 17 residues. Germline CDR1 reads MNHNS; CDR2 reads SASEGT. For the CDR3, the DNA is TGTGCCAGCAGTGATGGACAGGGTTTCTTTAGCAATCAGCCCCAGCATTTT. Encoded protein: CASSDGQGFFSNQPQHF.

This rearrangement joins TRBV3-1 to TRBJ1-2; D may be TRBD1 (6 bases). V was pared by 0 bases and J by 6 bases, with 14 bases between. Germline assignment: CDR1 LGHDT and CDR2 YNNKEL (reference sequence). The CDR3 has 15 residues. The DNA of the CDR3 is TGTGCCAGCAGCCAAGATGCGGGACATATTAATGGCTACACCTTC. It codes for CASSQDAGHINGYTF.

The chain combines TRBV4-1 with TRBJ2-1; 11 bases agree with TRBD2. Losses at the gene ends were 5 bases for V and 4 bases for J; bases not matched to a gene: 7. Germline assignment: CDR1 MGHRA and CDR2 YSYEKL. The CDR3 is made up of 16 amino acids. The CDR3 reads CASSTRLAGLYNEQFF. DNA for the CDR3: TGCGCCAGCAGCACCCGACTAGCGGGGCTTTACAATGAGCAGTTCTTC.

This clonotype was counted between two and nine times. Here the CDR3 reads CASSSQRGDYNEQFF. CDR3 in DNA: TGTGCCAGCAGTTCCCAGCGGGGGGACTACAATGAGCAGTTCTTC. The chain links TRBV27 to TRBJ2-1; 9 nucleotides match TRBD2. With 4 bases clipped from V and 3 bases from J, the junction kept 4 bases outside the gene matches. Per the germline V gene, CDR1 is MNHEY and CDR2 is SMNVEV (reference sequence). This CDR3 comprises 15 residues.

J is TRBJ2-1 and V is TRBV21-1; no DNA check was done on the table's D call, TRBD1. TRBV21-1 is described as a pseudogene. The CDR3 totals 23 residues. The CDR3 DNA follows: TGTGCCAGCAGCAATCCGGGACAGGGGGACACTAGGACTAGCGGGACTTCCTACAATGAGCAGTTCTTC. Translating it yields CASSNPGQGDTRTSGTSYNEQFF.

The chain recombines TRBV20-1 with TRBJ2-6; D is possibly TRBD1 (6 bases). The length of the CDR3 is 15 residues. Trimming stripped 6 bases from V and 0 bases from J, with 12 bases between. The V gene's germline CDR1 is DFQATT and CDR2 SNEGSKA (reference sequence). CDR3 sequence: CSADDRLSGANVLTF. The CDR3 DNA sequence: TGCAGTGCCGATGACAGGCTCTCTGGGGCCAACGTCCTGACTTTC.

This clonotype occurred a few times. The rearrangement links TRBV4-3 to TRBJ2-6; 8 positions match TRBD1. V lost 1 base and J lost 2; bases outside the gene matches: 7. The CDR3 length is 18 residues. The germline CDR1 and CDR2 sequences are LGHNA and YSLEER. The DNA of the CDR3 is TGCGCCAGCAGCCAAGGTGGACAGGGCATCCCTGGGGCCAACGTCCTGACTTTC. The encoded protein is CASSQGGQGIPGANVLTF.

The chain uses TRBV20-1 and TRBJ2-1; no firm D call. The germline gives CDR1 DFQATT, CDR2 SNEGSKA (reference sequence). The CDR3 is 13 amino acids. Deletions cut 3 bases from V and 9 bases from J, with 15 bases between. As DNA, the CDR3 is TGCAGTGCTAGGGACCCTAATTCCGCTGAGCAGTTCTTC. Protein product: CSARDPNSAEQFF.

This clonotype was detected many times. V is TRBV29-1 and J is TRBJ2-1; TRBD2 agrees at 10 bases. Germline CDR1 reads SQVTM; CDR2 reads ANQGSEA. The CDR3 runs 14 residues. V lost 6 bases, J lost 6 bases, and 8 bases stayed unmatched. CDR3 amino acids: CSVASGSLRNEQFF. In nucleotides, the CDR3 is TGCAGCGTCGCTAGCGGGAGTCTCCGCAATGAGCAGTTCTTC.